A selection of T cell receptor beta chains follows, all from one sample in a study of T cell responses to AZD1222 COVID-19 vaccine. The assay was immunoSEQ multiplex PCR, and TCRdb's table has in-frame clones only and misses some. The data show about 140,000 clones, with 70% to 90% seen just once and about 3.1% held by the top ten. The sequencing here drew on peripheral blood, taken 28 days after the second AZD1222 dose. These receptors were taken from an adult who received the AZD1222 COVID-19 vaccine. CDR3s include the opening cysteine and the closing phenylalanine or tryptophan. D genes are given only for firm matches. Clone size is stated in some rows and not others, as once, few, many or a class when expanded.

>NA|TRBV19|TRBJ2-2|NA
CASSMLTGASTGELFF
TGTGCCAGTAGTATGCTGACGGGGGCGTCCACCGGGGAGCTGTTTTTT
>NA|TRBV11-2|TRBJ1-3|NA
CASSLARGNTIYF
TGTGCCAGCAGCTTAGCGAGGGGAAACACCATATATTTT
>NA|TRBV19|TRBJ1-1|NA
CASSIPRFPNTEAFF
TGTGCCAGTAGTATCCCCCGGTTCCCGAACACTGAAGCTTTCTTT
>NA|TRBV10-1|TRBJ2-1|NA
CASPGADNEQFF
TGCGCCAGCCCGGGGGCGGACAATGAGCAGTTCTTC
>once|TRBV18|TRBJ2-1|NA
CATTQENNEQFF
TGTGCCACCACGCAGGAGAACAATGAGCAGTTCTTC
>NA|TRBV3-1/TRBV3-2|TRBJ2-3|NA
CASSLTTISDTQYF
TGTGCCAGCAGCCTGACGACTATTTCAGATACGCAGTATTTT
>NA|TRBV15|TRBJ2-2|NA
CATSRERELFF
TGTGCCACCAGCAGAGAACGGGAGCTGTTTTTT
>NA|TRBV19|TRBJ2-7|TRBD2
CASSMPSSGRNEQYF
TGTGCCAGTAGTATGCCTTCCAGCGGGAGGAACGAGCAGTACTTC
>once|TRBV27|TRBJ1-2|NA
CASSLGLDYGYTF
TGTGCCAGCAGTTTGGGACTCGACTATGGCTACACCTTC
>NA|TRBV12-3/TRBV12-4|TRBJ2-3|NA
CASSFLDTQYF
TGTGCCAGCAGTTTTTTAGATACGCAGTATTTT
>NA|TRBV28|TRBJ2-1|TRBD2
CASTAGTNEQFF
TGTGCCAGCACAGCGGGAACGAATGAGCAGTTCTTC
>NA|TRBV3-1/TRBV3-2|TRBJ2-1|NA
CASSLLSGHIRYNEQFF
TGTGCCAGCAGCCTCCTCTCCGGTCACATTCGGTACAATGAGCAGTTCTTC
>NA|TRBV29-1|TRBJ1-2|NA
CSAEGGDYGYTF
TGCAGCGCCGAGGGGGGAGACTATGGCTACACCTTC
>NA|TRBV27|TRBJ1-1|TRBD1
CASRTGGKNTEAFF
TGTGCCAGCCGGACAGGGGGGAAGAACACTGAAGCTTTCTTT
>NA|TRBV19|TRBJ2-2|NA
CASSRPRAYHGTANTGELFF
TGTGCCAGTAGCCGCCCCAGGGCCTACCACGGTACCGCGAACACCGGGGAGCTGTTTTTT
>NA|TRBV6-5|TRBJ2-7|NA
CASRVVQEPTEQYF
TGTGCCAGCAGGGTGGTACAGGAGCCTACGGAGCAGTACTTC
>few|TRBV30|TRBJ1-4|TRBD1
CAWSVRAGDSLNEKLFF
TGTGCCTGGAGTGTACGAGCGGGGGACAGTCTTAATGAAAAACTGTTTTTT
>NA|TRBV27|TRBJ1-6|NA
CASRGLTYNSPLHF
TGTGCCAGCAGAGGACTGACCTATAATTCACCCCTCCACTTT
>NA|TRBV27|TRBJ2-7|NA
CASSQADSPRYEQYF
TGTGCCAGCAGCCAAGCGGACAGTCCCCGTTACGAGCAGTACTTC
>NA|TRBV30|TRBJ2-5|TRBD1
CAWNLRDRGFEETQYF
TGTGCCTGGAACCTCCGGGACAGGGGTTTTGAGGAGACCCAGTACTTC
>once|TRBV29-1|TRBJ1-1|NA
CSVEENLGAEAFF
TGCAGCGTTGAAGAGAACCTCGGGGCTGAAGCTTTCTTT
>NA|TRBV7-9|TRBJ2-3|NA
CASSLVQGADTQYF
TGTGCCAGCAGCTTAGTGCAGGGCGCAGATACGCAGTATTTT